This paragraph reports one T cell receptor (beta chain). What it binds is not known. This sample includes further DNA sequences coding for the same CDR3. This sample is drawn from a study of shared clonotypes between healthy human individuals. The study's findings and limits: Sample collection involved blood only; tissue repertoires are likely different. Non-shared clonotypes had lower generation probabilities than those shared by all four donors.

This CDR3 is 15 amino acids long. J was trimmed by 5 bases and V by 0 bases; bases with no gene match: 5. CDR1 is MNHEY and CDR2 is SVGAGI in the germline V gene. Naivety among CD8 cells was defined by CD45RO negativity and positive CCR7 selection, thereby excluding terminally differentiated effector memory CD45RA+ cells. At a deep level, the assay was run. Profiled with immunoSEQ multiplex PCR; TCRdb holds only in-frame clones, not every one. This sample has roughly 2,000,000 clones; approximately 94% occur once, and the top ten carry around 1%. Sequencing was performed on naive CD8+ T cells sorted from blood. This chain connects TRBV6-5 to TRBJ1-2; 8 bases line up with TRBD1. This clonotype was sampled from a man younger than 35 in good health. This CDR3 is CASSYSSTGGYGYTF. The DNA of the CDR3 is TGTGCCAGCAGTTACTCGTCAACAGGGGGATATGGCTACACCTTC.